This is a list of T cell receptor beta chains from one sample in a study of OX40 agonist ivuxolimab in advanced cancers. Here immunoSEQ multiplex PCR was the method, and the copy in TCRdb shows in-frame clones only, minus some. The table includes roughly 70,000 clones, around 90% detected once. Here the sequenced sample was CD4+ or CD8+ T cells sorted from blood, taken in a trial of the OX40 agonist ivuxolimab. The receptors stem from an adult with an advanced solid tumor such as melanoma, head and neck, liver or kidney cancer. The CDR3 runs from the conserved cysteine through the conserved F or W. D genes are given only for firm matches. For some rows the clone size is stated as once, few or many, or as a class when expanded; others skip it.

cdr3_nt cdr3_aa d_call j_call clone_size v_call
TGTGCCAGCAGTTTGGCCAACAGGGGACAGCCCCAGCATTTT CASSLANRGQPQHF TRBD1 TRBJ1-5 NA TRBV28
TGTGCCAGCAGCTTAAGCGAGGGGGCTGGAACTGAAGCTTTCTTT CASSLSEGAGTEAFF TRBD1 TRBJ1-1 NA TRBV7-2
TGTGCCAGTAGATTAACCCAGGGGGGAGAAGCTTTCTTT CASRLTQGGEAFF TRBD1 TRBJ1-1 once TRBV19
TGTGCCAGCTCACCACCGCCAGGATCCTACGAGCAGTACTTC CASSPPPGSYEQYF NA TRBJ2-7 NA TRBV18
TGTGCCAGCAGCTTAGGGGTCGGGACAGGGTTCGAGCAGTACTTC CASSLGVGTGFEQYF TRBD1 TRBJ2-7 NA TRBV7-9
TGTGCCAGCCTAGTTGGGACAGGGGCCTTCAATGAGCAGTTCTTC CASLVGTGAFNEQFF TRBD1 TRBJ2-1 NA TRBV2
TGCGCCAGCAGCATCCTCACAGCGGGGGGAACAGATACGCAGTATTTT CASSILTAGGTDTQYF TRBD2 TRBJ2-3 NA TRBV5-1
TGTGCCAGCAGCCAACTCGATTCGGGACAGGCCACGGGGACCCTCCACTTT CASSQLDSGQATGTLHF TRBD1 TRBJ1-6 NA TRBV7-9
TGCGCCAGCAGTGAGTCGTCGGGGGGCGGAGGTACGCAGTATTTT CASSESSGGGGTQYF NA TRBJ2-3 NA TRBV10-2
TGTGCCAGCAGTGAAGGAATATCAGGGGCTCAAGAGACCCAGTACTTC CASSEGISGAQETQYF NA TRBJ2-5 once TRBV6-1
TGTGCCAGCAGGAGGGGACAGGGTATTAATGAAAAACTGTTTTTT CASRRGQGINEKLFF TRBD1 TRBJ1-4 NA TRBV6-1
TGTGCCAGCAGGGGTACTAGCGTCGAGCAGTACTTC CASRGTSVEQYF TRBD2 TRBJ2-7 NA TRBV6-6
TGTGCCAGCAGTCTACAGGGGGCGAACACCGGGGAGCTGTTTTTT CASSLQGANTGELFF TRBD1 TRBJ2-2 NA TRBV2
TGTGCCAGCGGATGGACGGGTAATCAGCCCCAGCATTTT CASGWTGNQPQHF NA TRBJ1-5 few TRBV7-9
TGCGCCAGCAGCTTACAACAGCCCTTAAGGACTGAAGCTTTCTTT CASSLQQPLRTEAFF NA TRBJ1-1 few TRBV5-1
TGTGCCAGCAGTGGAAACCTCTATAATTCACCCCTCCACTTT CASSGNLYNSPLHF NA TRBJ1-6 NA TRBV25-1
TGTGCCAGCAGCTTATTAGCGGGAGTAGGTAATGAGCAGTTCTTC CASSLLAGVGNEQFF TRBD2 TRBJ2-1 NA TRBV9
TGTGCCAGCAGCCCCGAGAGGACGGCACAACAAGAGACCCAGTACTTC CASSPERTAQQETQYF NA TRBJ2-5 NA TRBV7-8
TGTGCCAGCTCACCACCGAATTACCGGGACGGAGCCTACAATGAGCAGTTCTTC CASSPPNYRDGAYNEQFF NA TRBJ2-1 NA TRBV18
TGTGCCAGCAGAGAATACAGCTACGAGCAGTACTTC CASREYSYEQYF NA TRBJ2-7 NA TRBV2
TGTGCCAGCAGTTTTGAGGGAGGGGAGACCCAGTACTTC CASSFEGGETQYF TRBD2 TRBJ2-5 NA TRBV27
TGTGCCAGCAGCTTACAATCGGTGACAGCGAACACCGGGGAGCTGTTTTTT CASSLQSVTANTGELFF NA TRBJ2-2 NA TRBV11-2
TGTGCCAGCAGCCCCCTTCCCGGGGACACCATATATTTT CASSPLPGDTIYF NA TRBJ1-3 NA TRBV7-2
TGTGCCAGCAGCTTGGATGCCCCCAATCAGCCCCAGCATTTT CASSLDAPNQPQHF NA TRBJ1-5 NA TRBV5-5
TGTGCCAGCAGCATAGCCAGCCGGGTCACCGGGGAGCTGTTTTTT CASSIASRVTGELFF NA TRBJ2-2 NA TRBV11-2
TGTGCCAGCTCACCGGAGAAGGGGAACTATGGCTACACCTTC CASSPEKGNYGYTF NA TRBJ1-2 NA TRBV18
TGTGCCAGCAGCCCCGTTACTAGCTCCTGGAGCTCCTACAATGAGCAGTTCTTC CASSPVTSSWSSYNEQFF NA TRBJ2-1 NA TRBV11-2
TGTGCCAGCAGCCCGCACATCCGGCTACGCAAAAACATTCAGTACTTC CASSPHIRLRKNIQYF NA TRBJ2-4 NA TRBV21-1
TGTGCCAGCAGCCAAGAATGGGGACAGGGTATGAAAAAACTGTTTTTT CASSQEWGQGMKKLFF TRBD1 TRBJ1-4 NA TRBV4-2
TGTGCCAGCAGCTTTACTAGCTCAGATACGCAGTATTTT CASSFTSSDTQYF NA TRBJ2-3 NA TRBV7-2
TGTGCTTATGGAGGGGGGCAGACTAAGCAAGACAATCAGCCCCAGCATTTT CAYGGGQTKQDNQPQHF NA TRBJ1-5 NA TRBV30
TGTGCCAGCAGCGCCGACGCAGCCCTGGGTGAGCAGTTCTTC CASSADAALGEQFF NA TRBJ2-1 NA TRBV7-2
TGTGCCTGGAGCGCCCCGGGGCACTCTGGAAACACCATATATTTT CAWSAPGHSGNTIYF NA TRBJ1-3 NA TRBV30
TGCAGTGCTACGACATCCTACGAGCAGTACTTC CSATTSYEQYF NA TRBJ2-7 NA TRBV20-1
TGTGCCAGCAGCTCCTTACTGGGGTTAGCGGGAGTTGCCGAGCAGTACTTC CASSSLLGLAGVAEQYF TRBD2 TRBJ2-7 NA TRBV7-9
TGTGCCAGCAATGGACTAGCGGGGACGAACACCGGGGAGCTGTTTTTT CASNGLAGTNTGELFF TRBD2 TRBJ2-2 NA TRBV6-6
TGCGCCAGCAGCCAAGATCCAGGGTCTAACTATGGCTACACCTTC CASSQDPGSNYGYTF NA TRBJ1-2 NA TRBV4-1
TGTGCCAGCAGCCCCAACACCTACGAGCAGTACTTC CASSPNTYEQYF NA TRBJ2-7 once TRBV11-3
TGTGCCACCTGGGACAGTGTTAGCACAGATACGCAGTATTTT CATWDSVSTDTQYF TRBD1 TRBJ2-3 NA TRBV5-5
TGTGCCAGCAGTTACTCGCAACAGACTCCCTACGAGCAGTACTTC CASSYSQQTPYEQYF NA TRBJ2-7 NA TRBV6-5
TGTGCCAGTACCGTAACCCAGACAGCAACTAATGAAAAACTGTTTTTT CASTVTQTATNEKLFF NA TRBJ1-4 NA TRBV19